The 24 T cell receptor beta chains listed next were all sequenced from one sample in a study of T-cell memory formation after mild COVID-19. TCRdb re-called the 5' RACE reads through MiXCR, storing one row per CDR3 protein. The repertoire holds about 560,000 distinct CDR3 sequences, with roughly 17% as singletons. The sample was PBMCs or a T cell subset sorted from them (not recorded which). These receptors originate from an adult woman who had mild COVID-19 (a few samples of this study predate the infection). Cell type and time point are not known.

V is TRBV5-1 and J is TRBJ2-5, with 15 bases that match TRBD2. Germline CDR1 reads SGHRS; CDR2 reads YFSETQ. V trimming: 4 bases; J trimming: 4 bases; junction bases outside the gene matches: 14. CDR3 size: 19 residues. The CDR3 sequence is CASSTRPGTSGGRGETQYF. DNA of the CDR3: TGCGCCAGCAGCACGCGACCCGGGACTAGCGGGGGGCGAGGAGAGACCCAGTACTTC.

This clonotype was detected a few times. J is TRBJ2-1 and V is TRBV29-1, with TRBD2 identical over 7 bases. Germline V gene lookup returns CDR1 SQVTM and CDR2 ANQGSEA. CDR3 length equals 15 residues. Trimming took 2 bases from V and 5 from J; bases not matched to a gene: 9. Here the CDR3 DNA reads TGCAGCGTTGAATTAAGGCTAGCGGTTCACAATGAGCAGTTCTTC. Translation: CSVELRLAVHNEQFF.

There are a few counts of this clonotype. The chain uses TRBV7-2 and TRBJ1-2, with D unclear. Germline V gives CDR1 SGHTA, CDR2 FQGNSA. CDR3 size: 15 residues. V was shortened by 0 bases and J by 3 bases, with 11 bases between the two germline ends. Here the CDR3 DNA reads TGTGCCAGCAGCTTAGCGTTAGGATCGGACTATGGCTACACCTTC. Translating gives CASSLALGSDYGYTF.

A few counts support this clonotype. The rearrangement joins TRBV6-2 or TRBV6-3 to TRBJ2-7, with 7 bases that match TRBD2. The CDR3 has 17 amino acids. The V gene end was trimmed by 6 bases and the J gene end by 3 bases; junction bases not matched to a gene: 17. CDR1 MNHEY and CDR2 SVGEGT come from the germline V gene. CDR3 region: CASRETGTERGYYEQYF. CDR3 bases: TGTGCCAGCAGAGAAACCGGGACCGAGCGGGGATACTACGAGCAGTACTTC.

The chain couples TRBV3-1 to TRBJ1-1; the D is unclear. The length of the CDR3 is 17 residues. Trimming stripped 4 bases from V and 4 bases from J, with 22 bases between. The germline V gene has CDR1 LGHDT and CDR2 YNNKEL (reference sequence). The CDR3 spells CASSPGSLTGRGTEAFF. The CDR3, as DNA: TGTGCCAGCAGCCCTGGGTCATTAACCGGTCGGGGCACTGAAGCTTTCTTT.

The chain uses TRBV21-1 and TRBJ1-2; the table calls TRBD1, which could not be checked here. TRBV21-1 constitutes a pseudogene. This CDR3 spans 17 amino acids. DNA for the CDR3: TGTGCCAGCAGCAAAATGGGAGAGACAGAGGATTTCTATGGCTACACCTTC. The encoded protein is CASSKMGETEDFYGYTF.

The CDR3 DNA follows: TGTGCCAGCAGCCCTCGGGGGGACGCCTCCTACGAGCAGTACTTC. Translation: CASSPRGDASYEQYF. The chain uses TRBV4-2 and TRBJ2-7, with 7 bases matching TRBD2. J was trimmed by 0 bases and V by 4 bases; bases with no gene match: 6. The CDR3 contains 15 residues. The V gene's germline CDR1 is LGHNA and CDR2 YNFKEQ.

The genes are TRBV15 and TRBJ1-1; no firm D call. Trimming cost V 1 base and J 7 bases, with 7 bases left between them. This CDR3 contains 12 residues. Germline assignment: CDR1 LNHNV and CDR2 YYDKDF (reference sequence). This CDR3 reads CATSRGDHEAFF. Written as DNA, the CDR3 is TGTGCCACCAGCAGAGGTGATCATGAAGCTTTCTTT.

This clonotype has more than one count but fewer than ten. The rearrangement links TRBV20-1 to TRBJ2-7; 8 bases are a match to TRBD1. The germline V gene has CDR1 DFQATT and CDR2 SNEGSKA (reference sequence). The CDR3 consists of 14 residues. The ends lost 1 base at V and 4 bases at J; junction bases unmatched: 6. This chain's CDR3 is CSARGDRGRYEQYF. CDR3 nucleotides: TGCAGTGCTAGAGGAGACAGGGGCAGATACGAGCAGTACTTC.

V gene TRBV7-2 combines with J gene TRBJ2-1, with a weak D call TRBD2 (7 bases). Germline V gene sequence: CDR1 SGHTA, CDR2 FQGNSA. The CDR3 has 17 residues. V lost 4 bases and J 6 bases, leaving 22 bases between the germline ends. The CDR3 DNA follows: TGTGCCAGCAGCTCCGGCGTCAGGGCGAGGGGGGGCAATGAGCAGTTCTTC. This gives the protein CASSSGVRARGGNEQFF.

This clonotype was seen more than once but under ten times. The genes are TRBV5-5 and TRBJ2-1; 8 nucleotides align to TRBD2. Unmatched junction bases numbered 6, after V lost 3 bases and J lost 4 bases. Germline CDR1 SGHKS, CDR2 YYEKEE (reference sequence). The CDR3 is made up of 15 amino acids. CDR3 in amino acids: CASSSSSGVYNEQFF. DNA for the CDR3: TGTGCCAGCAGCTCTAGTAGCGGGGTTTACAATGAGCAGTTCTTC.

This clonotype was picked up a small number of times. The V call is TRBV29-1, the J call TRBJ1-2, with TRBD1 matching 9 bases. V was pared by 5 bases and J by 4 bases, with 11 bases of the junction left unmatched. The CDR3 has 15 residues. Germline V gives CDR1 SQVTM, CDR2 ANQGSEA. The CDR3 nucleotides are TGCAGCGTTTTGACGACAGGGGGAGTGGGCTATGGCTACACCTTC. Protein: CSVLTTGGVGYGYTF. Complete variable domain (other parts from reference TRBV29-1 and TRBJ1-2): SAVISQKPSRDICQRGTSLTIQCQVDSQVTMMFWYRQQPGQSLTLIATANQGSEATYESGFVIDKFPISRPNLTFSTLTVSNMSPEDSSIYLCSVLTTGGVGYGYTFGSGTRLTVV.

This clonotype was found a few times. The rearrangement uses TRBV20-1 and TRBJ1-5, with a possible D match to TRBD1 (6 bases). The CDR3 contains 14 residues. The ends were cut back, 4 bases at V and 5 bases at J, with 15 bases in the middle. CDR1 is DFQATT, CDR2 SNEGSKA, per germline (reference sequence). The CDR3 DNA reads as TGCAGTGCTAAAGCAGCAGGGGTGGATCAGCCCCAGCATTTT. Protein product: CSAKAAGVDQPQHF.

The CDR3 region has the DNA TGTGCCAGCAGTCAGCCGACAGGGGGCGGAGAGACCCAGTACTTC. Translated: CASSQPTGGGETQYF. This chain connects TRBV25-1 to TRBJ2-5; TRBD1 aligns across 10 bases. V was pared by 5 bases and J by 4 bases, with 7 bases of the junction left unmatched. This CDR3 comprises 15 residues. Germline assignment: CDR1 MGHDK and CDR2 SYGVNS.

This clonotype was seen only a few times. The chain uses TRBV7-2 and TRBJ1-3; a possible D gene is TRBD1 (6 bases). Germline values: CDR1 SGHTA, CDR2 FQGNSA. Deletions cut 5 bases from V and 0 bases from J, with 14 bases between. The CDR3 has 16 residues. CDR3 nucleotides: TGTGCCAGCAGCAAGGGGGTCCCCTCCTCTGGAAACACCATATATTTT. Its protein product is CASSKGVPSSGNTIYF.

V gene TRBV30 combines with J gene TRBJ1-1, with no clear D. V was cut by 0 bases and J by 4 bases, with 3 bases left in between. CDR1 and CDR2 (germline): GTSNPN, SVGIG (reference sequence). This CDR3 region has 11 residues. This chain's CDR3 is CAWSVSTEAFF. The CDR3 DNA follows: TGTGCCTGGAGTGTAAGCACTGAAGCTTTCTTT. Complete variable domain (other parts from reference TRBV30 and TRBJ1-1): SQTIHQWPATLVQPVGSPLSLECTVEGTSNPNLYWYRQAAGRGLQLLFYSVGIGQISSEVPQNLSASRPQDRQFILSSKKLLLSDSGFYLCAWSVSTEAFFGQGTRLTVV.

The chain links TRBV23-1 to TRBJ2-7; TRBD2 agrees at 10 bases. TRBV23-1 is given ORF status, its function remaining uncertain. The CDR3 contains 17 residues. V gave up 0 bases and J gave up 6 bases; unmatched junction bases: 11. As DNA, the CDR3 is TGCGCCAGCAGTCAATCGGGTTCTAGCGGGAGATTCTGCGAGCAGTACTTC. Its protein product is CASSQSGSSGRFCEQYF.

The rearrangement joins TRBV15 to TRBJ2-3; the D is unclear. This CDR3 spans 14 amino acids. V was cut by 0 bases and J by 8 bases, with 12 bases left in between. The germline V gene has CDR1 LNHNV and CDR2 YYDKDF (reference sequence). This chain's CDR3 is CATSREDASFTQYF. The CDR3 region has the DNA TGTGCCACCAGCAGAGAGGACGCGAGCTTTACGCAGTATTTT.

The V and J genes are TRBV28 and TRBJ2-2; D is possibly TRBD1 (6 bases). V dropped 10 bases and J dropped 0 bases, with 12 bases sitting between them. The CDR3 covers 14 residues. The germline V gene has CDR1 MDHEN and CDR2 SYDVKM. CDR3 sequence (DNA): TGTGCCATCCGGACAGCATCGAACACCGGGGAGCTGTTTTTT. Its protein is CAIRTASNTGELFF. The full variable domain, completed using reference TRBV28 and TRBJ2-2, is DVKVTQSSRYLVKRTGEKVFLECVQDMDHENMFWYRQDPGLGLRLIYFSYDVKMKEKGDIPEGYSVSREKKERFSLILESASTNQTSMYLCAIRTASNTGELFFGEGSRLTVL.

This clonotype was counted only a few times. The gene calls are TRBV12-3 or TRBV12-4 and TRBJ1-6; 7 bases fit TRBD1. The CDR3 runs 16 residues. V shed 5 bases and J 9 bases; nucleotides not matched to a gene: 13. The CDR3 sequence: CASSPNRGQLASPLHF. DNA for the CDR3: TGTGCCAGCAGTCCGAACAGGGGCCAATTAGCTTCACCCCTCCACTTT.

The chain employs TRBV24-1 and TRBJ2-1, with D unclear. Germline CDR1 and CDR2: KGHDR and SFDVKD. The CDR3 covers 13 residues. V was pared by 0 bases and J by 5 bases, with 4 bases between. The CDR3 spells CATSDLYDNEQFF. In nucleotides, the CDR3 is TGTGCCACCAGTGATTTGTACGACAATGAGCAGTTCTTC.

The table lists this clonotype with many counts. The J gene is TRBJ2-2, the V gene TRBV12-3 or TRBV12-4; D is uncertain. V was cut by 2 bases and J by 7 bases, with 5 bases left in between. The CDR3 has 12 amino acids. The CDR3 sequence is CASSLSVGELFF. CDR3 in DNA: TGTGCCAGCAGTTTATCAGTCGGGGAGCTGTTTTTT.

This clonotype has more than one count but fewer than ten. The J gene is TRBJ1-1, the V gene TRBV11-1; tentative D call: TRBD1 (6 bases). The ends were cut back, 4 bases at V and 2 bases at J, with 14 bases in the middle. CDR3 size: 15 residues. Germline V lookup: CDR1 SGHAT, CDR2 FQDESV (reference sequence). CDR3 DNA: TGTGCCAGCAGCTCTGTTCGGACAGTAAACACTGAAGCTTTCTTT. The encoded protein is CASSSVRTVNTEAFF.

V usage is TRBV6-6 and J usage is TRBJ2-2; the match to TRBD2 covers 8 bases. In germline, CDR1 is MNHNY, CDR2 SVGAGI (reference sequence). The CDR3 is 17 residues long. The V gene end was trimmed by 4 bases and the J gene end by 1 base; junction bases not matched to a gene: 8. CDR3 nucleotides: TGTGCCAGCAGTTCATTTTTAGCGGGAAGGAACACCGGGGAGCTGTTTTTT. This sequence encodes CASSSFLAGRNTGELFF.